The next 8 T cell receptor beta chains were all read from a single sample in a study of blood T cells in healthy people across ages. The use of a sample-barcoded 5' primer and a J-beta primer mix characterized a second PCR of roughly 6 to 12 cycles. Via MiXCR, TCRdb re-called the 5' RACE reads, giving one row per CDR3 protein. This sample yields around 1,900,000 distinct CDR3 sequences, of which around 42% are seen a single time; about 21% belongs to the top ten. The sequenced sample consisted of blood. All receptors come from a human donor in good health.

The chain links TRBV28 to TRBJ1-5; D remains unclear. V lost 7 bases, J lost 6 bases, and 19 bases lay in between. The germline gives CDR1 MDHEN, CDR2 SYDVKM. CDR3 length: 15 residues. This chain's CDR3 is CASTGLMQAGQPQHF. Written as DNA, the CDR3 is TGTGCCAGCACCGGGCTTATGCAGGCGGGTCAGCCCCAGCATTTT.

At least ten counts were recorded for this clonotype. The chain is built from TRBV20-1 and TRBJ2-1; D is unclear. Between the trimmed V and J ends, which lost 2 bases and 0 bases, there was a span of 5 bases. The CDR3 contains 13 residues. Germline V gene data show CDR1 as DFQATT and CDR2 as SNEGSKA (reference sequence). This CDR3 reads CSARQSSYNEQFF. For the CDR3, the DNA is TGCAGTGCTAGACAGAGCTCCTACAATGAGCAGTTCTTC.

For this clonotype: One end of the junction is discordant with germline, which a read error may explain. The chain has TRBV5-1 and TRBJ2-1, with 13 nucleotides matching TRBD2. Looked up from germline, CDR1 is SGHRS and CDR2 is YFSETQ. The CDR3 contains 17 residues. Written as DNA, the CDR3 is TGCGCCAGTAGCTTGACTAGCGGGAGGAGCTCCTACAATGAGCAGTTCTTC. As protein: CASSLTSGRSSYNEQFF.

This clonotype has only a few counts. CDR3 loop: CASSSSTGQLLEGQFF. Written as DNA, the CDR3 is TGTGCCAGCAGCTCGTCGACAGGCCAACTCCTCGAGGGGCAGTTCTTC. This sequence joins TRBV7-9 and TRBJ2-1, with D possibly being TRBD1 (6 bases). CDR3 size: 16 residues. Germline loops: CDR1 SEHNR, CDR2 FQNEAQ (reference sequence). V lost 4 bases and J 12 bases, leaving 25 bases between the germline ends.

This clonotype was counted between two and nine times. The chain uses TRBV29-1 and TRBJ1-2, with TRBD1 identical over 8 bases. V lost 3 bases, J lost 7 bases, and 4 bases stayed unmatched. CDR1 is SQVTM, CDR2 ANQGSEA, per germline. The CDR3 consists of 12 residues. CDR3: CSVETGDGGYTF. For the CDR3, the DNA is TGCAGCGTTGAGACAGGGGACGGTGGCTACACCTTC.

This clonotype was found once. This chain connects TRBV19 to TRBJ2-7, with D perhaps matching TRBD1 (6 bases). CDR3 length equals 14 residues. Germline loops: CDR1 LNHDA, CDR2 SQIVND (reference sequence). With 7 bases removed from V and 3 bases from J, the gap between germline ends came to 16 bases. CDR3 loop: CASTDPDSHYEQYF. The CDR3, as DNA: TGTGCCAGTACCGACCCGGACAGCCACTACGAGCAGTACTTC.

V gene TRBV9 combines with J gene TRBJ1-2; D is unclear. The germline V gene encodes CDR1 SGDLS and CDR2 YYNGEE. Deletions cut 3 bases from V and 0 bases from J, with 9 bases between. The CDR3 runs to 14 residues. CDR3: CASSDSGTNYGYTF. CDR3 sequence (DNA): TGTGCCAGCAGCGATTCCGGGACTAACTATGGCTACACCTTC. The full variable domain, completed using reference TRBV9 and TRBJ1-2, is DSGVTQTPKHLITATGQRVTLRCSPRSGDLSVYWYQQSLDQGLQFLIQYYNGEERAKGNILERFSAQQFPDLHSELNLSSLELGDSALYFCASSDSGTNYGYTFGSGTRLTVV.

This clonotype was observed a few times. In DNA form, the CDR3 reads TGTGCCAGCAGCAGGGGACAGGTCGAGACCCAGTACTTC. This sequence encodes CASSRGQVETQYF. This chain connects TRBV11-1 to TRBJ2-5; 8 bases are a match to TRBD1. From germline, CDR1 is SGHAT and CDR2 FQDESV (reference sequence). This CDR3 is built from 13 residues. V was pared by 5 bases and J by 5 bases, with 4 bases of the junction left unmatched.